Listed below are T cell receptor beta chains from one sample, sequenced in a study of cytomegalovirus exposure and HLA in healthy donors. Profiled with immunoSEQ multiplex PCR; TCRdb holds only in-frame clones, not every one. This sample has around 110,000 clones, with about two thirds found just once. Specimen: PBMCs. All receptors come from a female donor in good health and CMV-seronegative. Both conserved end residues are part of each CDR3. A D gene is named only where the DNA matches it firmly. Some rows have no size entry. The others give once, few or many, or a class for an expanded clone.

d_gene: .
j_gene: TRBJ2-1
abundance: .
v_gene: TRBV30
CDR3nt: TGTGCCTGGAGCGCCTCGTGGGAGAATGAGCAGTTCTTC
CDR3aa: CAWSASWENEQFF

d_gene: TRBD1
j_gene: TRBJ2-1
abundance: .
v_gene: TRBV7-3
CDR3nt: TGTGCCAGCAGCTCCGGACAGGGCAGGGATGAGCAGTTCTTC
CDR3aa: CASSSGQGRDEQFF

d_gene: .
j_gene: TRBJ1-1
abundance: .
v_gene: TRBV30
CDR3nt: TGTGCCTGGCAACCTCGGGACACTGAAGCTTTCTTT
CDR3aa: CAWQPRDTEAFF

d_gene: TRBD2
j_gene: TRBJ2-1
abundance: few
v_gene: TRBV5-4
CDR3nt: TGTGCCAGCAGCTTGGACCTAGCGGGAGTAAATGAGCAGTTCTTC
CDR3aa: CASSLDLAGVNEQFF

d_gene: TRBD1
j_gene: TRBJ1-4
abundance: .
v_gene: TRBV7-9
CDR3nt: TGTGCCAGCCAAACAGGGGTTAAGGAAAAACTGTTTTTT
CDR3aa: CASQTGVKEKLFF

d_gene: .
j_gene: TRBJ2-3
abundance: .
v_gene: TRBV9
CDR3nt: TGTGCCAGCAGCGTCTTAGCGGAGAGCACAGATACGCAGTATTTT
CDR3aa: CASSVLAESTDTQYF

d_gene: .
j_gene: TRBJ2-3
abundance: .
v_gene: TRBV5-1
CDR3nt: TGCGCCAGCAGCTTGGGGGCGGGGATCACAGATACGCAGTATTTT
CDR3aa: CASSLGAGITDTQYF

d_gene: .
j_gene: TRBJ1-4
abundance: few
v_gene: TRBV28
CDR3nt: TGTGCCAGCAAATGGCGACCGGCGGGTGAAAAACTGTTTTTT
CDR3aa: CASKWRPAGEKLFF

d_gene: TRBD2
j_gene: TRBJ2-2
abundance: once
v_gene: TRBV5-1
CDR3nt: TGCGCCAGCAGCCTGACGGGACTAGCGAACACCGGGGAGCTGTTTTTT
CDR3aa: CASSLTGLANTGELFF

d_gene: TRBD2
j_gene: TRBJ2-7
abundance: .
v_gene: TRBV7-2
CDR3nt: TGTGCCAGCAGCCAGACTAGCGTCTCCTACGAGCAGTACTTC
CDR3aa: CASSQTSVSYEQYF

d_gene: TRBD2
j_gene: TRBJ2-1
abundance: .
v_gene: TRBV5-5
CDR3nt: TGTGCCAGCAGCCTGGGGACCCAAAATTGGGCTAGCGGGAGCCATGAGCAGTTCTTC
CDR3aa: CASSLGTQNWASGSHEQFF

d_gene: TRBD1
j_gene: TRBJ1-3
abundance: .
v_gene: TRBV5-4
CDR3nt: TGTGCCAGCAGCTTTGGGGGGACAGGGCACGGAAACACCATATATTTT
CDR3aa: CASSFGGTGHGNTIYF

d_gene: TRBD1
j_gene: TRBJ1-4
abundance: .
v_gene: TRBV29-1
CDR3nt: TGCAGCGTGGGGTCAGGGGGAGTTGAAAAACTGTTTTTT
CDR3aa: CSVGSGGVEKLFF

d_gene: TRBD2
j_gene: TRBJ2-1
abundance: .
v_gene: TRBV4-1
CDR3nt: TGCGCCAGCAGCCAAGGGTTTGGGCGGGAGAGCGACAATGAGCAGTTCTTC
CDR3aa: CASSQGFGRESDNEQFF

d_gene: TRBD2
j_gene: TRBJ2-3
abundance: .
v_gene: TRBV10-3
CDR3nt: TGTGCCATCAATCTAGCTAGCGGTAGCACAGATACGCAGTATTTT
CDR3aa: CAINLASGSTDTQYF

d_gene: .
j_gene: TRBJ1-2
abundance: .
v_gene: TRBV9
CDR3nt: TGTGCCAGCAGCGTAGGAGGGAACTATGGCTACACCTTC
CDR3aa: CASSVGGNYGYTF

d_gene: .
j_gene: TRBJ1-1
abundance: few
v_gene: TRBV2
CDR3nt: TGTGCCAGCAGTGAAATCCGGGGAGCTTTCTTT
CDR3aa: CASSEIRGAFF

d_gene: .
j_gene: TRBJ1-5
abundance: few
v_gene: TRBV6-1
CDR3nt: TGTGCCAGCAGTGAACGGCTAGGGGATTCGCCCCAGCATTTT
CDR3aa: CASSERLGDSPQHF

d_gene: TRBD1
j_gene: TRBJ2-2
abundance: .
v_gene: TRBV10-3
CDR3nt: TGTGCCATCAGTGACCGGACAGGGACGGCCGGGGAGCTGTTTTTT
CDR3aa: CAISDRTGTAGELFF

d_gene: TRBD2
j_gene: TRBJ2-5
abundance: .
v_gene: TRBV2
CDR3nt: TGTGCCAGCAGTGTGGGGACACTAGCGGGTGCCCAAGAGACCCAGTACTTC
CDR3aa: CASSVGTLAGAQETQYF

d_gene: TRBD1
j_gene: TRBJ2-7
abundance: .
v_gene: TRBV9
CDR3nt: TGTGCCAGCAGCGTATCGGGACAGGGGCCCTACGAGCAGTACTTC
CDR3aa: CASSVSGQGPYEQYF

d_gene: .
j_gene: TRBJ2-2
abundance: .
v_gene: TRBV5-5
CDR3nt: TGTGCCAGCAGCTTGGGGCTAGCGACGGGGGAGCTGTTTTTT
CDR3aa: CASSLGLATGELFF

d_gene: .
j_gene: TRBJ2-1
abundance: few
v_gene: TRBV5-1
CDR3nt: TGCGCCAGCAGCATGCGAGATGAGCAGTTCTTC
CDR3aa: CASSMRDEQFF

d_gene: .
j_gene: TRBJ2-3
abundance: few
v_gene: TRBV11-3
CDR3nt: TGTGCCAGCAGCTTAGGGACAGAAACCACAGATACGCAGTATTTT
CDR3aa: CASSLGTETTDTQYF

d_gene: TRBD2
j_gene: TRBJ2-1
abundance: .
v_gene: TRBV5-1
CDR3nt: TGCGCCAGCAGTCCCAGTGAGCTAGCGGGAGGGCCGTTAGGTAATGAGCAGTTCTTC
CDR3aa: CASSPSELAGGPLGNEQFF

d_gene: TRBD1
j_gene: TRBJ2-5
abundance: .
v_gene: TRBV5-1
CDR3nt: TGCGCCAGCAGTCTCACCGGGACAGGGGAAGAGACCCAGTACTTC
CDR3aa: CASSLTGTGEETQYF

d_gene: TRBD2
j_gene: TRBJ2-1
abundance: once
v_gene: TRBV29-1
CDR3nt: TGCAGCGTAGCTAGCGGGAGGCTGTACAATGAGCAGTTCTTC
CDR3aa: CSVASGRLYNEQFF

d_gene: .
j_gene: TRBJ2-5
abundance: .
v_gene: TRBV19
CDR3nt: TGTGCCAGTAGAGCGGACTCACAAGAGACCCAGTACTTC
CDR3aa: CASRADSQETQYF

d_gene: TRBD2
j_gene: TRBJ2-1
abundance: .
v_gene: TRBV10-3
CDR3nt: TGTGCCATCAGTTCCGGGACTAGCGGATACAATGAGCAGTTCTTC
CDR3aa: CAISSGTSGYNEQFF

d_gene: .
j_gene: TRBJ2-3
abundance: .
v_gene: TRBV27
CDR3nt: TGTGCCAGCAGTTTACCGGGGGGCACAGATACGCAGTATTTT
CDR3aa: CASSLPGGTDTQYF

d_gene: .
j_gene: TRBJ1-1
abundance: .
v_gene: TRBV13
CDR3nt: TGTGCCAGCAGCCCGCCGGCGGGAAACACTGAAGCTTTCTTT
CDR3aa: CASSPPAGNTEAFF

d_gene: .
j_gene: TRBJ2-2
abundance: .
v_gene: TRBV7-2
CDR3nt: TGTGCCAGCAGCTTAGGGGGCAGGGTGTTCGGAAACACCGGGGAGCTGTTTTTT
CDR3aa: CASSLGGRVFGNTGELFF

d_gene: .
j_gene: TRBJ1-1
abundance: once
v_gene: TRBV21-1
CDR3nt: TGTGCCAGCAGTTATCTACAGGGGGCACACACTGAAGCTTTCTTT
CDR3aa: CASSYLQGAHTEAFF

d_gene: TRBD1
j_gene: TRBJ1-2
abundance: .
v_gene: TRBV7-9
CDR3nt: TGTGCCAGCAGCTCCGGGACAGGAGCTAACTATGGCTACACCTTC
CDR3aa: CASSSGTGANYGYTF

d_gene: TRBD2
j_gene: TRBJ2-2
abundance: .
v_gene: TRBV11-3
CDR3nt: TGTGCCAGCAGTCAGTTACGGGTGTTGGCGGGAGTGGCCGGGGAGCTGTTTTTT
CDR3aa: CASSQLRVLAGVAGELFF

d_gene: TRBD2
j_gene: TRBJ2-1
abundance: .
v_gene: TRBV7-9
CDR3nt: TGTGCCAGCAGCTTATCCGGGACTACCAATGAGCAGTTCTTC
CDR3aa: CASSLSGTTNEQFF

d_gene: .
j_gene: TRBJ2-7
abundance: .
v_gene: TRBV6-1
CDR3nt: TGTGCCAGCAGGTCGTACTACGAGCAGTACTTC
CDR3aa: CASRSYYEQYF

d_gene: TRBD2
j_gene: TRBJ2-3
abundance: .
v_gene: TRBV5-1
CDR3nt: TGCGCCAGCAGCTTAGGGACTAGCGGGAGCCCAGATACGCAGTATTTT
CDR3aa: CASSLGTSGSPDTQYF

d_gene: TRBD1
j_gene: TRBJ2-5
abundance: .
v_gene: TRBV6-5
CDR3nt: TGTGCCAGCAGTCCGCGGGACAGGGAAGGGACCCAGTACTTC
CDR3aa: CASSPRDREGTQYF

d_gene: .
j_gene: TRBJ1-2
abundance: .
v_gene: TRBV28
CDR3nt: TGTGCCAGCAGACCGGGCGGGGGGCGCGACCAGAGGGGTGGCTACACCTTC
CDR3aa: CASRPGGGRDQRGGYTF

d_gene: .
j_gene: TRBJ2-7
abundance: few
v_gene: TRBV5-5
CDR3nt: TGTGCCAGCAGATCCGGGACATATGGTCGCGAGCAGTACTTC
CDR3aa: CASRSGTYGREQYF

d_gene: TRBD1
j_gene: TRBJ2-7
abundance: .
v_gene: TRBV7-9
CDR3nt: TGTGCCGTCCCAGGACAGGGGGGCTACGAGCAGTACTTC
CDR3aa: CAVPGQGGYEQYF

d_gene: TRBD2
j_gene: TRBJ2-1
abundance: few
v_gene: TRBV5-4
CDR3nt: TGTGCCAGCAGCCCAAGCGGGAGCCAACGCCCCAATGAGCAGTTCTTC
CDR3aa: CASSPSGSQRPNEQFF

d_gene: TRBD2
j_gene: TRBJ2-1
abundance: .
v_gene: TRBV28
CDR3nt: TGTGCCAGCAGTCAGGGACTAGCGGGGTACAATGAGCAGTTCTTC
CDR3aa: CASSQGLAGYNEQFF

d_gene: .
j_gene: TRBJ2-1
abundance: few
v_gene: TRBV6-1
CDR3nt: TGTGCCAGCAGTGAACAGGCAGATGTGAATGAGCAGTTCTTC
CDR3aa: CASSEQADVNEQFF

d_gene: .
j_gene: TRBJ2-7
abundance: .
v_gene: TRBV5-1
CDR3nt: TGCGCCAGCAGCTTGGGATCAGGTGCGGGTGGTGAGCAGTACTTC
CDR3aa: CASSLGSGAGGEQYF

d_gene: .
j_gene: TRBJ2-3
abundance: .
v_gene: TRBV6-5
CDR3nt: TGTGCCAGCAGTTCCAGGGTGGGAACAGATACGCAGTATTTT
CDR3aa: CASSSRVGTDTQYF

d_gene: TRBD2
j_gene: TRBJ2-1
abundance: .
v_gene: TRBV10-3
CDR3nt: TGTGCCATCAGTAGGACTAGCGGGAGGTTTGGGGCCTACAATGAGCAGTTCTTC
CDR3aa: CAISRTSGRFGAYNEQFF

d_gene: .
j_gene: TRBJ2-2
abundance: once
v_gene: TRBV4-1
CDR3nt: TGCGCCAGCAGCGGTCGCGGGGTCACCGGGGAGCTGTTTTTT
CDR3aa: CASSGRGVTGELFF

d_gene: .
j_gene: TRBJ2-2
abundance: .
v_gene: TRBV7-3
CDR3nt: TGTGCCAGCAGCTTCGATGGAGGGACCGCCGGGGAGCTGTTTTTT
CDR3aa: CASSFDGGTAGELFF

d_gene: .
j_gene: TRBJ2-3
abundance: .
v_gene: TRBV9
CDR3nt: TGTGCCAGCAGCGTAGTGGCGGGGCGGACAGATACGCAGTATTTT
CDR3aa: CASSVVAGRTDTQYF

d_gene: TRBD2
j_gene: TRBJ2-3
abundance: .
v_gene: TRBV9
CDR3nt: TGTGCCAGCAGTTCCGGGACTAGCGACACAGATACGCAGTATTTT
CDR3aa: CASSSGTSDTDTQYF

d_gene: .
j_gene: TRBJ2-7
abundance: .
v_gene: TRBV10-2
CDR3nt: TGCGCCAGCTCTTGGGGGGATGGAGACGAGCAGTACTTC
CDR3aa: CASSWGDGDEQYF

d_gene: TRBD1
j_gene: TRBJ1-6
abundance: .
v_gene: TRBV2
CDR3nt: TGTGCCAGCAGTTACAAACGCGGGACAGGGGGTTCACCCCTCCACTTT
CDR3aa: CASSYKRGTGGSPLHF

d_gene: .
j_gene: TRBJ2-7
abundance: few
v_gene: TRBV7-2
CDR3nt: TGTGCCAGCAGCTTAGTGCCCCCTAGCTCCTACGAGCAGTACTTC
CDR3aa: CASSLVPPSSYEQYF

d_gene: TRBD1
j_gene: TRBJ2-7
abundance: few
v_gene: TRBV10-3
CDR3nt: TGTGCCATCAGGGGGACAGACTCCTACGAGCAGTACTTC
CDR3aa: CAIRGTDSYEQYF

d_gene: .
j_gene: TRBJ2-7
abundance: .
v_gene: TRBV11-1
CDR3nt: TGTGCCAGCAGCTTAGGGGAGCTCTCCTACGAGCAGTACTTC
CDR3aa: CASSLGELSYEQYF

d_gene: .
j_gene: TRBJ2-5
abundance: .
v_gene: TRBV2
CDR3nt: TGTGCCAGCAGTGCAAACTCGGGGTATGAGACCCAGTACTTC
CDR3aa: CASSANSGYETQYF

d_gene: TRBD1
j_gene: TRBJ2-7
abundance: .
v_gene: TRBV30
CDR3nt: TGTGCCTGGAGTCGTCCGGGACAGGGACTTAACGAGCAGTACTTC
CDR3aa: CAWSRPGQGLNEQYF